Listed below are T cell receptor beta chains from one sample, sequenced in a study of cytomegalovirus exposure and HLA in healthy donors. Sequencing was performed with immunoSEQ multiplex PCR; in TCRdb, only in-frame clones are kept and a portion is missing. The sample lists around 100,000 clones, around three quarters occurring once. The sample consisted of PBMCs. The receptors originated from a young woman in good health and CMV-seropositive. Both conserved end residues are part of each CDR3. Fields, in order: J gene, clone size, V gene, D gene, CDR3 DNA, CDR3 protein. The D gene is left open where the match is weak. Size is omitted from some rows. Given values are once, few, many or a class for expanded clones.

j_call: TRBJ2-2
clone_size: .
v_call: TRBV5-6
d_call: .
cdr3_nt: TGTGCCAGCAGCTTGAGCAGGGAGCTGTTTTTT
cdr3_aa: CASSLSRELFF

j_call: TRBJ2-1
clone_size: .
v_call: TRBV7-3
d_call: .
cdr3_nt: TGTGCCAGCAGCCCACTCAGGCAGCACTACAATGAGCAGTTCTTC
cdr3_aa: CASSPLRQHYNEQFF

j_call: TRBJ1-2
clone_size: .
v_call: TRBV28
d_call: .
cdr3_nt: TGTGCCAGCAGTTTCCAGGGTAAGGCCTATGGCTACACCTTC
cdr3_aa: CASSFQGKAYGYTF

j_call: TRBJ1-4
clone_size: .
v_call: TRBV7-8
d_call: TRBD1
cdr3_nt: TGTGCCAGCAGCTCCAGGGGGGCTAATGAAAAACTGTTTTTT
cdr3_aa: CASSSRGANEKLFF

j_call: TRBJ2-5
clone_size: .
v_call: TRBV20-1
d_call: .
cdr3_nt: TGCAGTGCTAGAGGAGGGGAGACCCAGTACTTC
cdr3_aa: CSARGGETQYF

j_call: TRBJ1-3
clone_size: .
v_call: TRBV6-1
d_call: .
cdr3_nt: TGTGCCAGCAGTGAAGTGAACAGGGACTCTGGAAACACCATATATTTT
cdr3_aa: CASSEVNRDSGNTIYF

j_call: TRBJ1-4
clone_size: .
v_call: TRBV11-3
d_call: TRBD1
cdr3_nt: TGTGCCAGCAGCCCTCGGACAGGGAAAGAAAAACTGTTTTTT
cdr3_aa: CASSPRTGKEKLFF

j_call: TRBJ1-2
clone_size: .
v_call: TRBV5-1
d_call: .
cdr3_nt: TGCGCCAGCAGCTTGGTGAGCGGGAGCCGGGCATCTGGCTACACCTTC
cdr3_aa: CASSLVSGSRASGYTF

j_call: TRBJ2-3
clone_size: .
v_call: TRBV6-1
d_call: TRBD2
cdr3_nt: TGTGCCAGCAGTCCGACTAGCGGCACAGATACGCAGTATTTT
cdr3_aa: CASSPTSGTDTQYF

j_call: TRBJ1-1
clone_size: .
v_call: TRBV7-9
d_call: .
cdr3_nt: TGTGCCAGCAGCTTTGGGACAGAAGCTTTCTTT
cdr3_aa: CASSFGTEAFF

j_call: TRBJ2-7
clone_size: .
v_call: TRBV19
d_call: .
cdr3_nt: TGTGCCAGTAGCAGAAGGACACAGAGCTCCTACGAGCAGTACTTC
cdr3_aa: CASSRRTQSSYEQYF

j_call: TRBJ1-4
clone_size: .
v_call: TRBV5-1
d_call: TRBD1
cdr3_nt: TGCGCCAGCAGCCCTCTGACAGGGAGGTATGAAAAACTGTTTTTT
cdr3_aa: CASSPLTGRYEKLFF

j_call: TRBJ1-1
clone_size: .
v_call: TRBV5-1
d_call: .
cdr3_nt: TGCGCCAGCAGCTTCGGGGAGGGCACTGAAGCTTTCTTT
cdr3_aa: CASSFGEGTEAFF

j_call: TRBJ2-2
clone_size: once
v_call: TRBV7-6
d_call: .
cdr3_nt: TGTGCCAGCAGCTTAGTAAGCGGGTCTCCCACCGGGGAGCTGTTTTTT
cdr3_aa: CASSLVSGSPTGELFF

j_call: TRBJ2-3
clone_size: .
v_call: TRBV6-1
d_call: .
cdr3_nt: TGTGCCAGCAGTGGGGCTAGCGACAGCACAGATACGCAGTATTTT
cdr3_aa: CASSGASDSTDTQYF

j_call: TRBJ2-3
clone_size: .
v_call: TRBV5-4
d_call: TRBD2
cdr3_nt: TGTGCCATACGGGAGGGGGTATCTACAGGTACGCAGTATTTT
cdr3_aa: CAIREGVSTGTQYF

j_call: TRBJ1-2
clone_size: .
v_call: TRBV18
d_call: TRBD1
cdr3_nt: TGTGCCAGCTCAACGGGACAGGGGGCGCCCGGCTACACCTTC
cdr3_aa: CASSTGQGAPGYTF

j_call: TRBJ1-3
clone_size: few
v_call: TRBV28
d_call: .
cdr3_nt: TGTGCCAGGGAGTTACCGACCTCGTACACCATATATTTT
cdr3_aa: CARELPTSYTIYF

j_call: TRBJ2-3
clone_size: .
v_call: TRBV4-1
d_call: TRBD2
cdr3_nt: TGCGCCAGCCGCTCACTAGCGGGCCTTACAGATACGCAGTATTTT
cdr3_aa: CASRSLAGLTDTQYF

j_call: TRBJ1-2
clone_size: few
v_call: TRBV7-8
d_call: .
cdr3_nt: TGTGCCAGCAGCTTAGGGTTTAGCCAACCTAACTATGGCTACACCTTC
cdr3_aa: CASSLGFSQPNYGYTF

j_call: TRBJ2-6
clone_size: once
v_call: TRBV10-3
d_call: TRBD2
cdr3_nt: TGTGCCACCAATCGGGAGGACTCTGGGGCCAACGTCCTGACTTTC
cdr3_aa: CATNREDSGANVLTF

j_call: TRBJ2-7
clone_size: .
v_call: TRBV5-3
d_call: TRBD1
cdr3_nt: TGTGCCAGAAGCCCCGGGACAGGGACCGAGCAGTACTTC
cdr3_aa: CARSPGTGTEQYF

j_call: TRBJ2-2
clone_size: once
v_call: TRBV4-1
d_call: .
cdr3_nt: TGCGCCAGCAGCCAAGGTCGGACCGGGGAGCTGTTTTTT
cdr3_aa: CASSQGRTGELFF

j_call: TRBJ1-5
clone_size: once
v_call: TRBV6-4
d_call: TRBD1
cdr3_nt: TGTGCCAGCAGTCGGGACAGTTCCCTCAATCAGCCCCAGCATTTT
cdr3_aa: CASSRDSSLNQPQHF

j_call: TRBJ1-3
clone_size: .
v_call: TRBV10-3
d_call: TRBD1
cdr3_nt: TGTGCCATCAGGGACAGGGGGCAAAGAGGAGGAGGAAACACCATATATTTT
cdr3_aa: CAIRDRGQRGGGNTIYF

j_call: TRBJ1-2
clone_size: once
v_call: TRBV10-3
d_call: .
cdr3_nt: TGTGCCATCAGTGAACTGGGGGCGTCGGGCTACACCTTC
cdr3_aa: CAISELGASGYTF

j_call: TRBJ2-7
clone_size: .
v_call: TRBV18
d_call: .
cdr3_nt: TGTGCCAGCGCATTCGGCGGGGAGTCCTACGAGCAGTACTTC
cdr3_aa: CASAFGGESYEQYF

j_call: TRBJ2-1
clone_size: .
v_call: TRBV30
d_call: .
cdr3_nt: TGTGCCTGGAGTCGTAGTAGCCCCTACAATGAGCAGTTCTTC
cdr3_aa: CAWSRSSPYNEQFF

j_call: TRBJ2-7
clone_size: .
v_call: TRBV5-8
d_call: TRBD1
cdr3_nt: TGTGCCAGCAGCCTGGGACAGGGGGTACCCTACGAGCAGTACTTC
cdr3_aa: CASSLGQGVPYEQYF

j_call: TRBJ1-4
clone_size: .
v_call: TRBV10-3
d_call: TRBD1
cdr3_nt: TGTGCCATCCTCGTGCGGCAGGGGGGAGGAAAACTGTTTTTT
cdr3_aa: CAILVRQGGGKLFF

j_call: TRBJ1-1
clone_size: few
v_call: TRBV5-4
d_call: .
cdr3_nt: TGTGCCAGCAGCTTGTTTGGGGGCGGGAACACTGAAGCTTTCTTT
cdr3_aa: CASSLFGGGNTEAFF

j_call: TRBJ2-3
clone_size: .
v_call: TRBV6-5
d_call: .
cdr3_nt: TGTGCCAGCAGTTACCTAGAACAGGGAACCGATACGCAGTATTTT
cdr3_aa: CASSYLEQGTDTQYF

j_call: TRBJ2-7
clone_size: .
v_call: TRBV5-1
d_call: .
cdr3_nt: TGCGCCAGCAGCTCTACTAGCACGAGCTCCTACGAGCAGTACTTC
cdr3_aa: CASSSTSTSSYEQYF

j_call: TRBJ2-1
clone_size: few
v_call: TRBV5-1
d_call: .
cdr3_nt: TGCGCCAGCAGCTTGGACAGGGAGCGGGAGCAGTTCTTC
cdr3_aa: CASSLDREREQFF

j_call: TRBJ1-1
clone_size: once
v_call: TRBV7-2
d_call: .
cdr3_nt: TGTGCCAGCAGCTTAGCGGCGGTCGAAGCTTTCTTT
cdr3_aa: CASSLAAVEAFF

j_call: TRBJ2-3
clone_size: .
v_call: TRBV6-1
d_call: .
cdr3_nt: TGTGCCAGCAGTCTACAGGGGAGGTTGACAGATACGCAGTATTTT
cdr3_aa: CASSLQGRLTDTQYF

j_call: TRBJ2-7
clone_size: .
v_call: TRBV19
d_call: .
cdr3_nt: TGTGCCAGTAGTCCCAGGGGTGGGGAGCAGTACTTC
cdr3_aa: CASSPRGGEQYF

j_call: TRBJ2-1
clone_size: .
v_call: TRBV21-1
d_call: .
cdr3_nt: TGTGCCAGCAGCAAACCCCGGACTAGCGGGAGCTCCTACAATGAGCAGTTCTTC
cdr3_aa: CASSKPRTSGSSYNEQFF

j_call: TRBJ2-1
clone_size: .
v_call: TRBV6-7
d_call: .
cdr3_nt: TGTGCCAGCAGTTACCCCCGCTCCTACAATGAGCAGTTCTTC
cdr3_aa: CASSYPRSYNEQFF

j_call: TRBJ2-5
clone_size: .
v_call: TRBV5-1
d_call: .
cdr3_nt: TGCGCCAGCAGCTTGAGTGCAGGGCCCCAAGAGACCCAGTACTTC
cdr3_aa: CASSLSAGPQETQYF

j_call: TRBJ2-1
clone_size: .
v_call: TRBV20-1
d_call: .
cdr3_nt: TGCAGTGCTAGAGATGCAGGGGAGCAGTTCTTC
cdr3_aa: CSARDAGEQFF

j_call: TRBJ1-1
clone_size: once
v_call: TRBV2
d_call: TRBD1
cdr3_nt: TGTGCCAGCAGTGACCAGGGGGCGAACACTGAAGCTTTCTTT
cdr3_aa: CASSDQGANTEAFF

j_call: TRBJ1-2
clone_size: .
v_call: TRBV28
d_call: .
cdr3_nt: TGTGCCAGCAGTTTAGGCCAGGGGATCTATGGCTACACCTTC
cdr3_aa: CASSLGQGIYGYTF

j_call: TRBJ1-1
clone_size: .
v_call: TRBV10-1
d_call: .
cdr3_nt: TGCGCCAGCAGTGATGGGCAGATGAACACTGAAGCTTTCTTT
cdr3_aa: CASSDGQMNTEAFF

j_call: TRBJ2-5
clone_size: .
v_call: TRBV10-3
d_call: TRBD2
cdr3_nt: TGTGCCATCAGTCTTAGCGGGATGAGGGGAGAGACCCAGTACTTC
cdr3_aa: CAISLSGMRGETQYF

j_call: TRBJ2-1
clone_size: .
v_call: TRBV4-1
d_call: .
cdr3_nt: TGCGCCAGCAGCCGATGGGGGGAGGTCGACTCCTACAATGAGCAGTTCTTC
cdr3_aa: CASSRWGEVDSYNEQFF

j_call: TRBJ1-1
clone_size: few
v_call: TRBV19
d_call: TRBD1
cdr3_nt: TGTGCCAGTAGTTTCCTGGACAGGGTAAACACTGAAGCTTTCTTT
cdr3_aa: CASSFLDRVNTEAFF

j_call: TRBJ2-1
clone_size: few
v_call: TRBV6-1
d_call: .
cdr3_nt: TGTGCCAGCAGGAGTTTCTCCTACAATGAGCAGTTCTTC
cdr3_aa: CASRSFSYNEQFF

j_call: TRBJ2-1
clone_size: few
v_call: TRBV6-6
d_call: TRBD2
cdr3_nt: TGTGCCAGCAGGACCCCCACTAGCGCTACGGTGTTCTTC
cdr3_aa: CASRTPTSATVFF

j_call: TRBJ2-2
clone_size: .
v_call: TRBV12-5
d_call: TRBD1
cdr3_nt: TGTGCTAGTGGTGCTAAGACAGGGGGCGCGAACACCGGGGAGCTGTTTTTT
cdr3_aa: CASGAKTGGANTGELFF

j_call: TRBJ1-1
clone_size: .
v_call: TRBV11-3
d_call: TRBD1
cdr3_nt: TGTGCCAGCAGCTCCAAAGACAGGGGGAGATGGAACACTGAAGCTTTCTTT
cdr3_aa: CASSSKDRGRWNTEAFF

j_call: TRBJ1-1
clone_size: .
v_call: TRBV28
d_call: TRBD1
cdr3_nt: TGTGCCAGCAGTTCCCCCAGCACAGGGGTAGAAGCTTTCTTT
cdr3_aa: CASSSPSTGVEAFF

j_call: TRBJ2-5
clone_size: .
v_call: TRBV10-2
d_call: .
cdr3_nt: TGCGCCAGCAGTGAGGAATTAGGACAGCCAAGGAAAGAGACCCAGTACTTC
cdr3_aa: CASSEELGQPRKETQYF

j_call: TRBJ2-1
clone_size: .
v_call: TRBV1
d_call: .
cdr3_nt: TGCACCAGCAGACATGGACTAGCGGGATCGGAGTTCTTC
cdr3_aa: CTSRHGLAGSEFF

j_call: TRBJ2-3
clone_size: .
v_call: TRBV5-1
d_call: .
cdr3_nt: TGCGCCAGCAGCTTCCCCGGGTCACAGAAAGGGGATAGGCAGTATTTT
cdr3_aa: CASSFPGSQKGDRQYF

j_call: TRBJ2-7
clone_size: once
v_call: TRBV5-1
d_call: TRBD2
cdr3_nt: TGCGCCAGCAGCTGGCGGCAGGATAGCGGGAGCCTTGGGTACGAGCAGTACTTC
cdr3_aa: CASSWRQDSGSLGYEQYF

j_call: TRBJ2-7
clone_size: .
v_call: TRBV6-5
d_call: .
cdr3_nt: TGTGCCAGCAGTACCACCTACGAGCAGTACTTC
cdr3_aa: CASSTTYEQYF

j_call: TRBJ2-2
clone_size: .
v_call: TRBV5-6
d_call: .
cdr3_nt: TGTGCCAGCAGCTTCCGGACACCTCTCTCCGGGGAGCTGTTTTTT
cdr3_aa: CASSFRTPLSGELFF

j_call: TRBJ2-7
clone_size: .
v_call: TRBV7-2
d_call: TRBD2
cdr3_nt: TGTGCCAGCAGCCGGACTAGCGGGACCACCTACGAGCAGTACTTC
cdr3_aa: CASSRTSGTTYEQYF